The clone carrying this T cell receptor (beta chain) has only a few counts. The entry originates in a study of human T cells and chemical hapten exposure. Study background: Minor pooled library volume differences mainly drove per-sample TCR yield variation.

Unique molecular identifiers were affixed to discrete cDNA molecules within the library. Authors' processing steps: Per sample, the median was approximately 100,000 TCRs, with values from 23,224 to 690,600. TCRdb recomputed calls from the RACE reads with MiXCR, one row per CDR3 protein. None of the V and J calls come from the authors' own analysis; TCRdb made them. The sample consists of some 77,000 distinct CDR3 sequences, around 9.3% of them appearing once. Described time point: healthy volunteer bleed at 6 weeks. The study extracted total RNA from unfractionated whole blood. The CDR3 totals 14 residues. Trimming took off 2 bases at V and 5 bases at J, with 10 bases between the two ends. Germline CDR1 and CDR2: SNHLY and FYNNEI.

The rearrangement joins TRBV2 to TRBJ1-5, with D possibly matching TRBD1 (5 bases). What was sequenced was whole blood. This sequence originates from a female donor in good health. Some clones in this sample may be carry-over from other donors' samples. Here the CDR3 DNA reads TGTGCCAGCAGTGAATTCGGGGGAGATCAGCCCCAGCATTTT. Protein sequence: CASSEFGGDQPQHF.